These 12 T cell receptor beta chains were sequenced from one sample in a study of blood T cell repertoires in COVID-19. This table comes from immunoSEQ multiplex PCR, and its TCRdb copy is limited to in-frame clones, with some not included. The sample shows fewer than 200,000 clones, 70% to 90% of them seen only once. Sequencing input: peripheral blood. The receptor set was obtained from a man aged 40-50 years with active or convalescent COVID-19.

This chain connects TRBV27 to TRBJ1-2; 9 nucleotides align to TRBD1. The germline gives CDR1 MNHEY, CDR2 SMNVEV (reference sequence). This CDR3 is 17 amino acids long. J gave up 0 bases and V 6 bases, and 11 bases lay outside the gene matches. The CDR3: CASRSSSYRGPNYGYTF. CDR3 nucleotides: TGTGCCAGCAGGAGCTCGAGTTACAGGGGGCCTAACTATGGCTACACCTTC.

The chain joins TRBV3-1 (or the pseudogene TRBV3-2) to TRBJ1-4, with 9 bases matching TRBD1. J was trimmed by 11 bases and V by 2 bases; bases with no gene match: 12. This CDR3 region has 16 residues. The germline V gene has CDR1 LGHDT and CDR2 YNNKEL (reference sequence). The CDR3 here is CASSQSAVQGAGKLFF. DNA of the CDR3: TGTGCCAGCAGCCAATCCGCTGTACAGGGGGCTGGGAAACTGTTTTTT.

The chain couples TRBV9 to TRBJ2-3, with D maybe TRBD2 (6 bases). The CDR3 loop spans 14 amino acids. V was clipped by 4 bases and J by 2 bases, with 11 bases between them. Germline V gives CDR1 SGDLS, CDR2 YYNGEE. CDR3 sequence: CASSTGVYTDTQYF. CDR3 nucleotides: TGTGCCAGCAGCACGGGGGTTTACACAGATACGCAGTATTTT.

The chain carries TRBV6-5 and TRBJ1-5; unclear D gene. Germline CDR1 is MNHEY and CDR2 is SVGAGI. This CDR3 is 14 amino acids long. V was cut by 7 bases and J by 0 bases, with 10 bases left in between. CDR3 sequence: CASTRSYSNQPQHF. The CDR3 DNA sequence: TGTGCCAGCACGCGGAGCTATAGCAATCAGCCCCAGCATTTT.

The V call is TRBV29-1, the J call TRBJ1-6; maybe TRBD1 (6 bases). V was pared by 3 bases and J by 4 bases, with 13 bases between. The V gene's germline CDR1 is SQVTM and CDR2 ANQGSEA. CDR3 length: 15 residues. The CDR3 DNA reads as TGCAGCGTTGAGATAGGGAGGGGGTATAATTCACCCCTCCACTTT. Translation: CSVEIGRGYNSPLHF.

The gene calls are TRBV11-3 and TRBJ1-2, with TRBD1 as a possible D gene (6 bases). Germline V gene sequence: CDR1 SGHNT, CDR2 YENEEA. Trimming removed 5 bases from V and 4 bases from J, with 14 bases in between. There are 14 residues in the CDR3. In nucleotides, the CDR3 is TGTGCCAGCAGCCCATCCGGACAGCTCTATGGCTACACCTTC. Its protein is CASSPSGQLYGYTF.

CDR3 sequence (DNA): TGTGCCAGCAGCGCAGCCGGCGGCACTGAAGCTTTCTTT. Its translation: CASSAAGGTEAFF. This rearrangement joins TRBV2 to TRBJ1-1; D unresolved. V lost 6 bases, J lost 4 bases, and 12 bases lay in between. CDR3 size: 13 residues. Germline CDR1 SNHLY, CDR2 FYNNEI. Filled out from reference TRBV2 and TRBJ1-1, the complete variable domain reads EPEVTQTPSHQVTQMGQEVILRCVPISNHLYFYWYRQILGQKVEFLVSFYNNEISEKSEIFDDQFSVERPDGSNFTLKIRSTKLEDSAMYFCASSAAGGTEAFFGQGTRLTVV.

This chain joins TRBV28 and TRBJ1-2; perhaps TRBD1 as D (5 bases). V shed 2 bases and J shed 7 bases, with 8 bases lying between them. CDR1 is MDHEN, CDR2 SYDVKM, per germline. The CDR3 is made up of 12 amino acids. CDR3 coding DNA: TGTGCCAGCAGTTTAAGGGGAAGTGGCTACACCTTC. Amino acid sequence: CASSLRGSGYTF.

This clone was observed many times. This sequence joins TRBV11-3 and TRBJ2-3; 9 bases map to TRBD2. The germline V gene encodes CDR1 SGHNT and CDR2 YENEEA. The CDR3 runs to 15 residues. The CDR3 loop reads CASGGASGITDTQYF. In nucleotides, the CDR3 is TGTGCTAGCGGAGGGGCTAGCGGGATAACAGATACGCAGTATTTT.

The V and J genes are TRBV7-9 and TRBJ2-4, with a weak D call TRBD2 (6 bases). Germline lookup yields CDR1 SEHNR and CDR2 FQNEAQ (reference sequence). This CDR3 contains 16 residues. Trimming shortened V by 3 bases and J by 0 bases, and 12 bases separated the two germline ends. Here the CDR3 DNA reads TGTGCCAGCAGCTTGGGTCAGGGACTAGCCAAAAACATTCAGTACTTC. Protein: CASSLGQGLAKNIQYF.

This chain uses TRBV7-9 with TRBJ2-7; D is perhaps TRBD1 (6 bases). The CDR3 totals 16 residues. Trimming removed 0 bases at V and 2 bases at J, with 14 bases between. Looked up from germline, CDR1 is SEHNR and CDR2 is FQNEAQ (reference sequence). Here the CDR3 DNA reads TGTGCCAGCAGCTTAGCGCTTCAGGGGCGACCCTACGAGCAGTACTTC. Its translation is CASSLALQGRPYEQYF.

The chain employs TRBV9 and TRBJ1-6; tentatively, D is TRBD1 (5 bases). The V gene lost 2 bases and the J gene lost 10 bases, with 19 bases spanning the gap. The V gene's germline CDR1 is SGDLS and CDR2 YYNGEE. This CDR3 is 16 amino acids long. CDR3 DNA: TGTGCCAGCAGCGTGGACCCTCGGGGGAGGGAGTCACCCCTCCACTTT. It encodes CASSVDPRGRESPLHF.